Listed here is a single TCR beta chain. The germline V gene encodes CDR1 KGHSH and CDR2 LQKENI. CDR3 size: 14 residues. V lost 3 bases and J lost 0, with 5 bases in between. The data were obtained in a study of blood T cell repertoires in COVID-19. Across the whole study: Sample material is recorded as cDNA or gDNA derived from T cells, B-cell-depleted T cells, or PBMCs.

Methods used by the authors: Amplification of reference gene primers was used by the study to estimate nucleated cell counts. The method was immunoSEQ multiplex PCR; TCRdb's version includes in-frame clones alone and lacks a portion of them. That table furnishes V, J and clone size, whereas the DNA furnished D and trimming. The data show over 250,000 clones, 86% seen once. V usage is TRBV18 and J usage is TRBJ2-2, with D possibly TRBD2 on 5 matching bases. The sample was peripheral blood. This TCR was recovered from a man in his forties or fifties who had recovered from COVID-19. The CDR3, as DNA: TGTGCCAGCTCACCGAGGGCGAACACCGGGGAGCTGTTTTTT. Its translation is CASSPRANTGELFF.